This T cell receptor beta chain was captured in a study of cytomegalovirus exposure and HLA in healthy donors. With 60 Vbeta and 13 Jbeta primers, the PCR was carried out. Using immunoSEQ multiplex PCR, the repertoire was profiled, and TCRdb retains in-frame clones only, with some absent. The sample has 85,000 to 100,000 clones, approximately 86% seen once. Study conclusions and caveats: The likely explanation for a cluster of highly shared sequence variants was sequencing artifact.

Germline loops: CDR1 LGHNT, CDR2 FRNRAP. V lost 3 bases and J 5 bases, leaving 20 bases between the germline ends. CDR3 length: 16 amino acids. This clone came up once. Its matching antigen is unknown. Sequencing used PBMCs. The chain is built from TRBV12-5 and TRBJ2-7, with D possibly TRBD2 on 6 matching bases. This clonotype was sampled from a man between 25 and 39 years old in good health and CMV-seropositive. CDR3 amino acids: CASGFDDGGRIHEQYF. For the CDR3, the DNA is TGTGCTAGTGGTTTCGATGACGGGGGACGAATCCACGAGCAGTACTTC.